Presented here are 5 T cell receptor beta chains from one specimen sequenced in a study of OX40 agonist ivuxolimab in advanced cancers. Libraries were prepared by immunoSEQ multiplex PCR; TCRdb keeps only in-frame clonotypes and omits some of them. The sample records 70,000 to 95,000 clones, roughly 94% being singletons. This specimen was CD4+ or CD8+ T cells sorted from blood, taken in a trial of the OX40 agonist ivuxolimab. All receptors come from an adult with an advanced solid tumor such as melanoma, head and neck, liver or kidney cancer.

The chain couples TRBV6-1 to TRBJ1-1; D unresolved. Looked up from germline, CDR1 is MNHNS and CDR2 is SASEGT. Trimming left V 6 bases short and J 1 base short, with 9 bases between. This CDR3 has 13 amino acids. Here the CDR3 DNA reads TGTGCCAGCAGACCCTGGACGAACACTGAAGCTTTCTTT. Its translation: CASRPWTNTEAFF.

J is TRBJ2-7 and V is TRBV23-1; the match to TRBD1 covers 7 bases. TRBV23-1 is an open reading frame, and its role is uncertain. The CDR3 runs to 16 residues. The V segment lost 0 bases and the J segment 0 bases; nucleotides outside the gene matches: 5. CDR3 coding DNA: TGCGCCAGCAGTCAATCGCAACAGGGGCACTCCTACGAGCAGTACTTC. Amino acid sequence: CASSQSQQGHSYEQYF.

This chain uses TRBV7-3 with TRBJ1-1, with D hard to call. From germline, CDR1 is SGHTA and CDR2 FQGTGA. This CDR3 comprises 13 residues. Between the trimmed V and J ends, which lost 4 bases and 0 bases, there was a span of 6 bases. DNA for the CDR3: TGTGCCAGCAGCTCCTTAGTGAACACTGAAGCTTTCTTT. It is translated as CASSSLVNTEAFF.

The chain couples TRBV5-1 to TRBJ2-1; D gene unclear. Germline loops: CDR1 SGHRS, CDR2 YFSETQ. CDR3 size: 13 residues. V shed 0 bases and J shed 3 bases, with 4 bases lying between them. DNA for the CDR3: TGCGCCAGCAGCTTGGACAGCTACAATGAGCAGTTCTTC. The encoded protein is CASSLDSYNEQFF.

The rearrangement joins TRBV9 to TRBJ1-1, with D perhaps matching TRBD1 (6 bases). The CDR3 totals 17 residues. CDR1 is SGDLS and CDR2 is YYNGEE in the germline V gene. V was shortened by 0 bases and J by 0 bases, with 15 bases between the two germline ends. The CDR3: CASSVALGGAMNTEAFF. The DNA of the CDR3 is TGTGCCAGCAGCGTAGCCCTCGGGGGCGCCATGAACACTGAAGCTTTCTTT.